The 2 T cell receptor beta chains below come from one sample, sequenced in a study of T cell responses to AZD1222 COVID-19 vaccine. TCRdb's table, derived via immunoSEQ multiplex PCR, lists solely in-frame clones and lacks some. The sample yields fewer than 90,000 clones, more than 70% seen once. The specimen was peripheral blood, collected 28 days after the second AZD1222 dose. These receptor sequences come from an adult who received the AZD1222 COVID-19 vaccine.

This sequence joins TRBV19 and TRBJ2-2; 9 nucleotides match TRBD2. The germline V gene encodes CDR1 LNHDA and CDR2 SQIVND (reference sequence). This CDR3 is built from 15 residues. V trimming: 9 bases; J trimming: 4 bases; junction bases outside the gene matches: 9. CDR3 region: CASLAGGASTGELFF. The CDR3 DNA reads as TGTGCCAGCCTCGCGGGGGGGGCGAGCACCGGGGAGCTGTTTTTT.

The DNA for the CDR3 is TGCGCCAGCAGCTTGGAAGCAGGGACGCAGTATTTT. This encodes CASSLEAGTQYF. The chain has TRBV5-1 and TRBJ2-3; tentatively, D is TRBD1 (5 bases). Germline V gives CDR1 SGHRS, CDR2 YFSETQ. Trimming took 0 bases from V and 9 from J, leaving 8 bases between them. The CDR3 loop spans 12 amino acids. The whole variable domain, remainder taken from reference TRBV5-1 and TRBJ2-3, is KAGVTQTPRYLIKTRGQQVTLSCSPISGHRSVSWYQQTPGQGLQFLFEYFSETQRNKGNFPGRFSGRQFSNSRSEMNVSTLELGDSALYLCASSLEAGTQYFGPGTRLTVL.